Sequencing of this T cell receptor beta chain was carried out in a study of T cell repertoires in cytomegalovirus infection. On the study more broadly: The authors used CMV epitopes that were HLA-C-restricted (recently identified) and HLA-B-restricted (well studied). Public TCR beta signature analysis indicated the presence of both CMV infection and matching HLA type.

The length of the CDR3 is 14 residues. V lost 7 bases to trimming and J lost 5 bases, with 17 bases between them. Germline V gene lookup returns CDR1 MNHNY and CDR2 SVGAGI (reference sequence). TCRdb analysed the reads with MiXCR anew, one entry per CDR3 protein. The sample has under 200,000 distinct CDR3 sequences; roughly a fifth are singletons. Worth noting for this clonotype: The antigen is unknown.

Study outcomes and limitations: Summed frequency of shared TCR beta families picked out CMV carriers who also had the relevant HLA.

The V gene is TRBV6-6, the J gene TRBJ1-1; the D gene is possibly TRBD1 (6 bases). This receptor was identified in a human donor in good health (CMV status not recorded). Some clones in this sample may be carry-over from other donors' samples. This material consisted of CD8+ T cells from cultured PBMCs, taken from culture after CMV antigen stimulation. This CDR3 is CASTQGKMRTEAFF. DNA for the CDR3: TGTGCCAGCACGCAGGGGAAAATGCGGACTGAAGCTTTCTTT.